The following is a T cell receptor beta chain sequence with its context. The data stem from a study of blood T cell repertoires in COVID-19. About the study: T cells, B-cell-depleted T cells, or PBMCs provided the cDNA or gDNA that served as material.

The study drew participants aged 18 to 89 years from roughly 25 US areas. Donors in Cohort 3 counted as recovered after two negative PCRs, clearance, or symptom resolution. Repertoires were generated with immunoSEQ multiplex PCR, while TCRdb's copy carries only in-frame clones and drops some. The table lists 190,000 or so clones, roughly 86% of them singletons. Trimming took 6 bases from V and 2 from J; bases not matched to a gene: 13. Germline lookup yields CDR1 MDHEN and CDR2 SYDVKM. The CDR3 loop spans 19 amino acids. V gene TRBV28 combines with J gene TRBJ2-2; 12 bases align to TRBD2. This receptor was taken from a woman in her 30s who had recovered from COVID-19. Sequencing was done on a sample of PBMCs or T cells enriched from blood (not recorded which). The CDR3 region has the DNA TGTGCCAGCAGACCCACTAGCGGGAGGACTTTTGTTAACACCGGGGAGCTGTTTTTT. Translated: CASRPTSGRTFVNTGELFF.